This T cell receptor beta chain emerged from a study of sequential checkpoint blockade in melanoma. General study points: T-cell fraction and clonality followed PD-L1 and CD8+ counts, not mutational load.

Here immunoSEQ multiplex PCR was the method, and the copy in TCRdb shows in-frame clones only, minus some. The table shows about 37,000 clones, with about 30% occurring only once. CDR3 length equals 15 residues. Germline V lookup: CDR1 MNHGY, CDR2 SAAAGT. Described treatment: randomized to nivolumab then ipilimumab (arm A) or the reverse (arm B). This clone was seen only a few times. What it binds is not known. One end of the junction fails to match germline, which may point to a read error. The chain links TRBV6-8 to TRBJ2-2; no reliable D call. The clonotype was recovered from a human donor with melanoma. This specimen consisted of tumor tissue (inferred from file names), obtained from a patient given nivolumab and ipilimumab in sequence. CDR3 sequence: CAISVATSNTGELFF. The CDR3 region has the DNA TGTGCCATCAGTGTCGCTACCTCGAACACCGGGGAGCTGTTTTTT.